One sample yielded the 18 T cell receptor beta chains listed below, sequenced in a study of T cells in Graves' hyperthyroidism and ophthalmopathy. TCR beta CDR3 sequences were amplified from RNA transcripts. Using the HTBI primer set, a first-round RT-PCR was run on the TCR CDR3. TCRdb processed the multiplex PCR reads anew with MiXCR; each CDR3 protein has one entry. Among more than 450,000 distinct CDR3 sequences listed, nearly 20% were seen once. Material: blood. These receptor sequences come from a man between 35 and 55 years old with Graves' ophthalmopathy.

As regards this clonotype: A much larger clone lies a single base off, so this may be a read error. The chain is built from TRBV3-1 and TRBJ2-1; the D gene is possibly TRBD1 (6 bases). Germline V CDR1 and CDR2: LGHDT, YNNKEL (reference sequence). V shed 2 bases and J shed 0 bases, with 8 bases lying between them. The CDR3 contains 15 residues. CDR3 sequence (DNA): TGTGCCAGCAGCCAAACAGGGAGCTCCTACAATGAGCAGTTCTTC. Translated, it gives CASSQTGSSYNEQFF.

This chain uses TRBV28 with TRBJ1-4; D not certain. V was trimmed by 8 bases and J by 0 bases, leaving 7 bases between them. This CDR3 has 13 residues. Germline CDR1 and CDR2: MDHEN and SYDVKM. The CDR3 DNA reads TGTGCCAGCTATCGATCAACTAATGAAAAACTGTTTTTT. Translation: CASYRSTNEKLFF.

This clonotype was recorded a few times. The chain combines TRBV29-1 with TRBJ2-3; tentatively, D is TRBD2 (7 bases). The V gene lost 7 bases and the J gene lost 4 bases, with 15 bases spanning the gap. The CDR3 is made up of 13 amino acids. The germline gives CDR1 SQVTM, CDR2 ANQGSEA. CDR3 nucleotides: TGCAGCGAGGGGGGGGCCAGGGCAGATACGCAGTATTTT. Translation gives CSEGGARADTQYF.

With regard to this clonotype: A much bigger clone sits one base away, suggesting this may be a read error. The chain combines TRBV7-2 with TRBJ2-4, with D unresolved. The germline V gene encodes CDR1 SGHTA and CDR2 FQGNSA. The length of the CDR3 is 17 residues. CDR3 coding DNA: TGTGCCAGCAGCCCGGCGGCGGTGGGAATGGCCAAAAGCATTCAGTACTTC. Amino acids: CASSPAAVGMAKSIQYF.

This clonotype appeared a few times. The chain has TRBV6-6 and TRBJ1-1; D remains unclear. V was cut by 0 bases and J by 6 bases, with 26 bases left in between. The CDR3 sequence is 19 residues long. Germline CDR1 MNHNY, CDR2 SVGAGI (reference sequence). CDR3 in amino acids: CASSYSISEISTTTPEAFF. The CDR3 DNA is TGTGCCAGCAGTTACTCGATTAGCGAAATTTCGACTACAACCCCTGAAGCTTTCTTT.

This clonotype was seen once. The CDR3 loop reads CASSQANRLFF. CDR3 sequence (DNA): TGTGCCAGCAGCCAAGCTAATCGGCTGTTTTTT. The rearrangement joins TRBV14 to TRBJ2-2; no reliable D call. Germline V lookup: CDR1 SGHDN, CDR2 FVKESK. The CDR3 extends over 11 amino acids. Trimming took 1 base from V and 13 from J, leaving 7 bases between them. Combining the CDR3 with reference TRBV14 and TRBJ2-2 gives the whole variable domain EAGVTQFPSHSVIEKGQTVTLRCDPISGHDNLYWYRRVMGKEIKFLLHFVKESKQDESGMPNNRFLAERTGGTYSTLKVQPAELEDSGVYFCASSQANRLFFGEGSRLTVL.

This clonotype was counted many times. In nucleotides, the CDR3 is TGTGCCAGCAGTTCTAGCGGAGGGGCGGCCTACAATGAGCAGTTCTTC. Its translation: CASSSSGGAAYNEQFF. The chain joins TRBV28 to TRBJ2-1; 7 nucleotides match TRBD2. The germline V gene has CDR1 MDHEN and CDR2 SYDVKM. The CDR3 contains 16 residues. The junction had 8 bases not matched to a gene; V was cut back by 4 bases and J by 2 bases.

This clonotype has a handful of counts. The gene calls are TRBV6-5 and TRBJ1-6; D not resolved. With 2 bases removed from V and 8 bases from J, the gap between germline ends came to 13 bases. The CDR3 contains 15 residues. The germline gives CDR1 MNHEY, CDR2 SVGAGI. CDR3 protein: CASSYPEGWDSPLHF. The CDR3 DNA reads TGTGCCAGCAGTTACCCCGAAGGGTGGGATTCACCCCTCCACTTT.

This clonotype appeared a few times. V usage is TRBV5-1 and J usage is TRBJ2-7; 9 bases line up with TRBD2. The length of the CDR3 is 14 residues. Germline CDR1 is SGHRS and CDR2 is YFSETQ. The ends lost 5 bases at V and 4 bases at J; junction bases unmatched: 7. This CDR3 reads CASRSGLASYEQYF. The CDR3, as DNA: TGCGCCAGCAGATCGGGACTAGCCTCATACGAGCAGTACTTC.

The gene calls are TRBV11-2 and TRBJ2-2, with TRBD1 matching 7 bases. V shed 4 bases, J shed 5 bases, and the junction held 10 bases outside the gene matches. The CDR3 is 16 residues long. Germline CDR1 is SGHAT and CDR2 is FQNNGV. This CDR3 reads CASSSTGASGTGELFF. The CDR3 coding sequence is TGTGCCAGCAGCTCCACAGGGGCCTCGGGGACCGGGGAGCTGTTTTTT.

This clonotype was counted between two and nine times. This chain uses TRBV4-2 with TRBJ2-1, with 13 positions matching TRBD2. The CDR3 contains 16 residues. Losses at the gene ends were 2 bases for V and 5 bases for J; bases not matched to a gene: 3. Germline values: CDR1 LGHNA, CDR2 YNFKEQ. CDR3 DNA: TGTGCCAGCAGCCAACCCGGGACTAGCGGGAACAATGAGCAGTTCTTC. Translated: CASSQPGTSGNNEQFF.

For this clonotype: A much larger clone lies one base from this, so it may be a read error. The chain has TRBV27 and TRBJ2-2; a weak D match, TRBD1 (6 bases). In germline, CDR1 is MNHEY, CDR2 SMNVEV (reference sequence). CDR3 length equals 13 residues. V was clipped by 5 bases and J by 6 bases, with 10 bases between them. Written as DNA, the CDR3 is TGTGCCAGCAGTGTAGGGGGTTCCGGGGAGCTGTTTTTT. It encodes CASSVGGSGELFF.

The count of this clonotype is one. This chain joins TRBV5-1 and TRBJ2-3; 8 bases line up with TRBD2. This CDR3 comprises 17 residues. Germline values: CDR1 SGHRS, CDR2 YFSETQ. Trimming at V came to 5 bases and at J to 4 bases, leaving 15 bases not matched to a gene. This chain's CDR3 is CASRRTFTGGDADTQYF. In nucleotides, the CDR3 is TGCGCCAGCAGACGAACTTTCACCGGGGGGGACGCAGATACGCAGTATTTT. The variable domain in full, with the rest retrieved from reference TRBV5-1 and TRBJ2-3, is KAGVTQTPRYLIKTRGQQVTLSCSPISGHRSVSWYQQTPGQGLQFLFEYFSETQRNKGNFPGRFSGRQFSNSRSEMNVSTLELGDSALYLCASRRTFTGGDADTQYFGPGTRLTVL.

This clonotype was found many times. The CDR3 nucleotides read TGTGCCAGCAGCTTAGGAGTGGCCGGAGAGACCCAGTACTTC. Its translation: CASSLGVAGETQYF. The chain employs TRBV11-2 and TRBJ2-5, with D uncertain. Trimming cost V 1 base and J 4 bases, with 10 bases left between them. Germline loops: CDR1 SGHAT, CDR2 FQNNGV. The CDR3 is made up of 14 amino acids.

In its sample, this clonotype was seen many times. The chain is built from TRBV7-2 and TRBJ2-6, with 7 bases matching TRBD1. This CDR3 has 15 residues. J was trimmed by 3 bases and V by 7 bases; bases with no gene match: 6. Per the germline V gene, CDR1 is SGHTA and CDR2 is FQGNSA. In nucleotides, the CDR3 is TGTGCCAGCACCAAAGACAGGGTTGGGGCCAACGTCCTGACTTTC. Translation gives CASTKDRVGANVLTF. The entire variable domain, with the rest obtained from reference TRBV7-2 and TRBJ2-6, is as follows: GAGVSQSPSNKVTEKGKDVELRCDPISGHTALYWYRQSLGQGLEFLIYFQGNSAPDKSGLPSDRFSAERTGGSVSTLTIQRTQQEDSAVYLCASTKDRVGANVLTFGAGSRLTVL.

This clonotype was counted at least ten times. The chain has TRBV4-3 and TRBJ2-3; 7 nucleotides agree with TRBD2. The length of the CDR3 is 17 residues. Germline lookup yields CDR1 LGHNA and CDR2 YSLEER. Trimming at V came to 0 bases and at J to 2 bases, leaving 8 bases not matched to a gene. CDR3 sequence reads: CASSQDPSGTFTDTQYF. In DNA, the CDR3 is TGCGCCAGCAGCCAAGATCCCAGCGGGACCTTCACAGATACGCAGTATTTT.

This clonotype was counted at least ten times. The V gene is TRBV3-1, the J gene TRBJ2-3; D uncertain. This CDR3 region has 14 residues. Germline CDR1 reads LGHDT; CDR2 reads YNNKEL (reference sequence). Trimming took 0 bases from V and 10 from J, leaving 14 bases between them. The CDR3 loop is CASSQDGAFRAQYF. CDR3 DNA: TGTGCCAGCAGCCAAGACGGAGCCTTCCGGGCGCAGTATTTT.

This clonotype was recorded a few times. The chain joins TRBV5-4 to TRBJ2-3; TRBD1 matches 10 bases. J gave up 2 bases and V 6 bases, and 6 bases lay outside the gene matches. In germline, CDR1 is SGHNT, CDR2 YYREEE (reference sequence). The CDR3 covers 15 residues. This CDR3 is CASTQDRGNTDTQYF. Written as DNA, the CDR3 is TGTGCCAGCACGCAGGACAGGGGGAACACAGATACGCAGTATTTT.